Listed below are T cell receptor beta chains from one sample, sequenced in a study of blood T cells in healthy people across ages. TCRdb fed the 5' RACE reads into MiXCR, producing one record per CDR3 protein. The sample carries 500,000 to 600,000 distinct CDR3 sequences, roughly a quarter recorded once. The sample taken for sequencing was blood. The receptor source for this set is a woman aged 70-85 years in good health. CDR3s include the opening cysteine and the closing phenylalanine or tryptophan. The order of the fields is J gene, D gene, clone size, V gene, CDR3 DNA, CDR3 protein. The D gene is left open where the match is weak. The size of a clone is reported for some rows only, either as once, few or many, or as a class for expanded clones.

TRBJ1-2,-,-,TRBV18,TGTGCCAGCTCACAGGGAGGGGATGCCTATGGCTACACCTTC,CASSQGGDAYGYTF
TRBJ2-5,-,once,TRBV5-6,TGTGCCAGCAGCTTGCCGGGGCAGAGAGGAATGGAGACCCAGTACTTC,CASSLPGQRGMETQYF
TRBJ2-7,TRBD2,few,TRBV6-5,TGTGCCAGCAGTTATACCGCTAGCGGGGCTAGCTCCTACGAGCAGTACTTC,CASSYTASGASSYEQYF
TRBJ2-1,TRBD2,-,TRBV3-1,TGTGCCAGCACAAGGACTAGCGGGGACGATGAGCAGTTCTTC,CASTRTSGDDEQFF
TRBJ1-4,-,many,TRBV5-1,TGCGCCAGCAGCTTACAGGGTCCAGGGGAAAAACTGTTTTTT,CASSLQGPGEKLFF
TRBJ1-1,TRBD1,-,TRBV15,TGTGCCACCAGCAAGTCGACAGGGAACTCGGAAGCTTTCTTT,CATSKSTGNSEAFF
TRBJ2-1,-,few,TRBV18,TGTGCCAGCTCACCTTCTAGCGTATCCTACAATGAGCAGTTCTTC,CASSPSSVSYNEQFF
TRBJ2-3,-,-,TRBV6-5,TGTGCCAGCAGCCCTTGGGACAGCACAGATACGCAGTATTTT,CASSPWDSTDTQYF
TRBJ1-6,TRBD1,-,TRBV3-1,TGCGCCAGCAGAGGACAGGGCGGCTATAATTCACCCCTCCACTTT,CASRGQGGYNSPLHF
TRBJ2-5,-,-,TRBV10-3,TGTGCCATCAGTGAGTCTAGAGAGGGGCAGGGGAAGACCCAGTACTTC,CAISESREGQGKTQYF
TRBJ2-3,TRBD1,once,TRBV20-1,TGCAGTGCTAGAACCCACAGGGGGCGAAGAGATACGCAGTATTTT,CSARTHRGRRDTQYF
TRBJ1-1,-,-,TRBV6-5,TGTGCCAGCAGTTCCCCGGCGGATATGAACACTGAAGCTTTCTTT,CASSSPADMNTEAFF
TRBJ2-5,TRBD2,-,TRBV4-3,TGCGCCAGCAGCCAAGGCCGAGCTAGCGGGGGGCTTTCGCAAGAGACCCAGTACTTC,CASSQGRASGGLSQETQYF
TRBJ1-3,TRBD1,-,TRBV20-1,TGCAGTGCCACGGACAGGGAATCTGGAAACACCATATATTTT,CSATDRESGNTIYF
TRBJ2-2,TRBD2,-,TRBV6-5,TGTGCCAGCAGTATGACTAGCGGGGGGTCCGGGGAGCTGTTTTTT,CASSMTSGGSGELFF
TRBJ2-1,TRBD2,-,TRBV30,TGTGCCTGGTTGAAGCGGGGCTCCTACAATGAGCAGTTCTTC,CAWLKRGSYNEQFF
TRBJ2-3,-,-,TRBV12-3/TRBV12-4,TGTGCCAGCAGTCCCGGACCCGGCACAGATACGCAGTATTTT,CASSPGPGTDTQYF
TRBJ2-1,-,-,TRBV29-1,TGCAGCGTTGCGTCAGGGTGGGGTCAGGAGCAGTTCTTC,CSVASGWGQEQFF
TRBJ2-3,-,many,TRBV20-1,TGCAGTGCTAGAACCGCGGGTTCAGATACGCAGTATTTT,CSARTAGSDTQYF
TRBJ1-2,-,-,TRBV7-3,TGTGCCAGCAGCTTATCCCCCTCCGCAGGGGACTATGGCTACACCTTC,CASSLSPSAGDYGYTF
TRBJ2-4,-,few,TRBV20-1,TGCAGTGCTAGAGGGGGGGCCCCGTACGAAAACATTCAGTACTTC,CSARGGAPYENIQYF
TRBJ2-3,-,few,TRBV6-5,TGTGCCAGCAGTTACCCTAGCACAGATACGCAGTATTTT,CASSYPSTDTQYF
TRBJ2-7,-,-,TRBV15,TGTGCCACCAGCAGAGATTCAGGGGCCCACGAGCAGTACTTC,CATSRDSGAHEQYF
TRBJ1-5,-,-,TRBV27,TGTGCCAGCAGTTTTTTGAATAGCAATCAGCCCCAGCATTTT,CASSFLNSNQPQHF
TRBJ2-1,-,-,TRBV10-3,TGTGCCATCAGTGAGACCAGGGCTGGGCAGGGCTACTCCTACAATGAGCAGTTCTTC,CAISETRAGQGYSYNEQFF
TRBJ2-5,-,many,TRBV25-1,TGTGCCAGCAGTGCAACAGAGACCCAGTACTTC,CASSATETQYF
TRBJ2-1,-,-,TRBV30,TGTGCCTGGAGTGAAAGGCGGGGTCAAGAGCAGTTCTTC,CAWSERRGQEQFF
TRBJ2-2,-,few,TRBV5-1,TGCGCCAGCAGTAGGAGGGGACACACCGGGGAGCTGTTTTTT,CASSRRGHTGELFF
TRBJ1-2,-,few,TRBV6-5,TGTGCCAGCAGTTACGGGGGCAGGGAACATGGCTACACCTTC,CASSYGGREHGYTF
TRBJ2-4,TRBD2,-,TRBV7-2,TGTGCCAGCACACCGGGGGGTGCCAAAAACATTCAGTACTTC,CASTPGGAKNIQYF
TRBJ2-7,-,-,TRBV20-1,TGCAGTGCTAGAGATGCGGGACAGAGCTCCTACGAGCAGTACTTC,CSARDAGQSSYEQYF
TRBJ1-6,TRBD1,-,TRBV20-1,TGCAGTGCTAAAGTAGACAGGGGAAATTCACCCCTCCACTTT,CSAKVDRGNSPLHF
TRBJ2-5,-,-,TRBV9,TGTGCCAGCAGCGTAAGCCCTGACAGGTTTGGGGAGGAGACCCAGTACTTC,CASSVSPDRFGEETQYF
TRBJ2-1,-,few,TRBV11-1,TGTGCCAGCACCCCGTCGCCCGAGGCCTACAATGAGCAGTTCTTC,CASTPSPEAYNEQFF
TRBJ1-2,-,few,TRBV6-6,TGTGCCAGCAGTTACTTAGACTATGGCTACACCTTC,CASSYLDYGYTF
TRBJ1-4,-,few,TRBV12-3/TRBV12-4,TGTGCCAGCAGCCCCAGGACAACTAATGAAAAACTGTTTTTT,CASSPRTTNEKLFF
TRBJ1-1,-,-,TRBV20-1,TGCAGTGCCAGGCCGGGGAGGCAGACTGAAGCTTTCTTT,CSARPGRQTEAFF
TRBJ2-7,TRBD2,-,TRBV7-2,TGTGCCAGCAGCTTAGCGCCAAGCGGGGGGGCCTACGAGCAGTACTTC,CASSLAPSGGAYEQYF
TRBJ1-4,-,few,TRBV5-1,TGCGCCAGCAGAACAGGGTCCACTAATGAAAAACTGTTTTTT,CASRTGSTNEKLFF